This record covers a single TCR beta chain. Original handling: Amplification of reference gene primers provided the estimated nucleated cell counts. Assay: immunoSEQ multiplex PCR; the TCRdb copy retains only in-frame clones and omits some. V and J calls and clone size follow that table, whereas D and trimming were derived from the DNA. The top ten hold approximately 2% of the sample, which has about 140,000 clones, around 78% seen once. This record comes from a study of blood T cell repertoires in COVID-19. Study context: The study drew acute and convalescent COVID-19 samples from the United States, Italy and Spain. Nucleic acid was either cDNA or gDNA, and it came from T cells, B-cell-depleted T cells, or PBMCs.

The CDR3 is 16 amino acids. Looked up from germline, CDR1 is SGHKS and CDR2 is YYEKEE (reference sequence). V was shortened by 3 bases and J by 6 bases, with 19 bases between the two germline ends. The chain carries TRBV5-5 and TRBJ2-1; D possibly corresponds to TRBD2 (5 bases). The sample comprised peripheral blood. The receptor was isolated from a woman between 55 and 75 years old with acute or convalescent COVID-19. The CDR3 protein is CASSSLSLVAGNEQFF. The CDR3 nucleotides are TGTGCCAGCAGCTCGCTATCACTAGTTGCAGGCAATGAGCAGTTCTTC.